Following are 3 T cell receptor beta chains from one sample sequenced in a study of memory CD8 T cells in hepatitis C reinfection. Time point denoted: peak reinfection, 3 to 8 weeks after reinfection detection. No in vitro expansion preceded TCR sequencing of the sorted cells. Assay: immunoSEQ multiplex PCR; the TCRdb copy retains only in-frame clones and omits some. Counted here are about 47,000 clones, 88% occurring once; the ten biggest clones make up around 1.2%. Sequences were obtained from naive CD8+ T cells sorted from blood. The source of these receptors is a man younger than 35 with hepatitis C virus infection.

In its sample, this clone was seen once. The chain joins TRBV19 to TRBJ2-1, with unresolved D. CDR1 is LNHDA, CDR2 SQIVND, per germline (reference sequence). CDR3 length: 11 residues. V gave up 6 bases and J gave up 7 bases, with 7 bases separating them. DNA of the CDR3: TGTGCCAGTAGCTCCGGTAATGAGCAGTTCTTC. Protein sequence: CASSSGNEQFF. Full variable domain (outside the CDR3, taken from reference TRBV19 and TRBJ2-1): DGGITQSPKYLFRKEGQNVTLSCEQNLNHDAMYWYRQDPGQGLRLIYYSQIVNDFQKGDIAEGYSVSREKKESFPLTVTSAQKNPTAFYLCASSSGNEQFFGPGTRLTVL.

In its sample, this clone was seen once. This chain links TRBV28 with TRBJ2-7; TRBD1 is a possible D gene (5 bases). CDR1 is MDHEN, CDR2 SYDVKM, per germline. The CDR3 covers 14 residues. V was clipped by 3 bases and J by 0 bases, with 9 bases between them. CDR3 DNA: TGTGCCAGCAGTTTTCAAGGGGCCTCCTACGAGCAGTACTTC. It is translated as CASSFQGASYEQYF.

The V gene is TRBV6-1, the J gene TRBJ2-7, with 15 bases matching TRBD2. Germline V gene lookup returns CDR1 MNHNS and CDR2 SASEGT. The CDR3 runs 17 residues. With 0 bases clipped from V and 3 bases from J, the junction kept 3 bases outside the gene matches. The CDR3 sequence: CASSEAGLAGGRYEQYV. The CDR3, as DNA: TGTGCCAGCAGTGAAGCAGGACTAGCGGGGGGGCGCTACGAGCAGTACGTC.